The 28 T cell receptor beta chains listed next were all sequenced from one sample in a study of T cells in Graves' hyperthyroidism and ophthalmopathy. Amplification of TCR beta CDR3 regions used RNA as the template. The TCR CDR3 first-round RT-PCR relied on the HTBI primer set. TCRdb processed the multiplex PCR reads anew with MiXCR; each CDR3 protein has one entry. The profile shows approximately 370,000 distinct CDR3 sequences, more than 12% of them singletons. Sequenced: blood. These receptors came from a woman aged 25 to 39 with Graves' hyperthyroidism.

This clonotype was found a few times. Possible read error: a much larger clone is one base away. The rearrangement joins TRBV28 to TRBJ2-2; TRBD2 agrees at 7 bases. CDR1 is MDHEN, CDR2 SYDVKM, per germline. The CDR3 runs 14 residues. The CDR3 nucleotides are TGTGCCAGCAGTTTAGCGGGAGTGGGCGGGGAGCTGCTTTTT. Its translation: CASSLAGVGGELLF.

This clonotype was observed at least ten times. The chain links TRBV6-1 to TRBJ2-3; D is undetermined. Germline CDR1 MNHNS, CDR2 SASEGT. Between the trimmed V and J ends, which lost 5 bases and 2 bases, there was a span of 11 bases. The CDR3 is 14 residues long. The CDR3, as DNA: TGTGCCAGCAGTTCTCGGACGGTCACAGATACGCAGTATTTT. This gives the protein CASSSRTVTDTQYF.

The rearrangement links TRBV5-5 to TRBJ1-2, with a possible D match to TRBD1 (5 bases). V lost 0 bases and J 4 bases, leaving 13 bases between the germline ends. This CDR3 is built from 15 residues. The germline V gene has CDR1 SGHKS and CDR2 YYEKEE (reference sequence). The DNA of the CDR3 is TGTGCCAGCAGCTTGGCCGGGGCTCTTACCTATGGCTACACCTTC. This codes for CASSLAGALTYGYTF.

This clonotype was counted ten times or more. This chain joins TRBV3-1 and TRBJ2-2, with D perhaps matching TRBD2 (6 bases). The germline V and J ends were trimmed by 4 bases and 3 bases, with 21 bases remaining between them. The CDR3 spans 18 residues. Germline CDR1 is LGHDT and CDR2 is YNNKEL (reference sequence). This chain's CDR3 is CASSPAAWGELYTGELFF. CDR3 sequence (DNA): TGTGCCAGCAGCCCGGCAGCTTGGGGGGAATTGTACACCGGGGAGCTGTTTTTT.

J is TRBJ2-7 and V is TRBV29-1; the D gene is possibly TRBD2 (5 bases). CDR1 is SQVTM, CDR2 ANQGSEA, per germline. The V and J ends lost 1 base and 5 bases respectively, with 18 bases between them. The CDR3 consists of 15 residues. CDR3 in amino acids: CSVEGPRGSIDEQYF. The CDR3 DNA reads as TGCAGCGTTGAAGGACCACGGGGTAGTATCGACGAGCAGTACTTC.

Of note for this clonotype: A read error may produce the germline difference seen at one junction end. The J gene is TRBJ2-3, the V gene TRBV3-1, with 8 nucleotides matching TRBD2. Per the germline V gene, CDR1 is LGHDT and CDR2 is YNNKEL (reference sequence). The CDR3 spans 17 residues. The DNA for the CDR3 is TGTGCCGGCAGCCAAGATCAGGAGCGGGAGCCCACAGATACGCAGTATTTT. As protein: CAGSQDQEREPTDTQYF.

This chain joins TRBV7-9 and TRBJ2-3, with 7 bases matching TRBD2. V lost 5 bases to trimming and J lost 3 bases; unmatched junction nucleotides: 5. The germline V gene encodes CDR1 SEHNR and CDR2 FQNEAQ (reference sequence). CDR3 length: 14 amino acids. CDR3 coding DNA: TGTGCCAGCAGCCTAGAAGCGGGGACAGATACGCAGTATTTT. Translating it yields CASSLEAGTDTQYF.

The chain recombines TRBV28 with TRBJ1-5, with 9 bases aligning to TRBD1. Trimming took 10 bases from V and 11 from J; bases not matched to a gene: 12. The CDR3 totals 13 residues. CDR1 MDHEN and CDR2 SYDVKM come from the germline V gene. The CDR3 DNA reads as TGTGCCACTTCGGACAGGGGAATCAGGTCCCAGCATTTT. Protein sequence: CATSDRGIRSQHF.

This clonotype was picked up a small number of times. The genes are TRBV5-6 and TRBJ2-1, with 7 bases fitting TRBD2. With V trimmed by 0 bases and J by 5 bases, 5 bases remained unmatched. The germline V gene has CDR1 SGHDT and CDR2 YYEEEE. The CDR3 contains 15 residues. CDR3 loop: CASSLVGLADNEQFF. CDR3 nucleotide sequence: TGTGCCAGCAGCTTGGTAGGTCTAGCGGACAATGAGCAGTTCTTC.

This clonotype was detected many times. The chain joins TRBV5-6 to TRBJ2-3; 11 bases map to TRBD2. The CDR3 spans 14 residues. V lost 4 bases, J lost 5 bases, and 3 bases stayed unmatched. Germline-derived CDR1 and CDR2 are SGHDT and YYEEEE. Here the CDR3 DNA reads TGTGCCAGCAGCGCCGGACTAGCGGGAGATACGCAGTATTTT. Its protein is CASSAGLAGDTQYF.

This clonotype was seen a few times. The J gene is TRBJ1-1, the V gene TRBV6-1, with unresolved D. Germline V gene lookup returns CDR1 MNHNS and CDR2 SASEGT. This CDR3 comprises 11 residues. V lost 5 bases and J 8 bases, leaving 9 bases between the germline ends. CDR3 bases: TGTGCCAGCAGTAAAAAACCCGAAGCTTTCTTT. Translating it yields CASSKKPEAFF.

This clonotype was recorded many times. The rearrangement links TRBV3-1 to TRBJ2-7, with TRBD1 identical over 8 bases. The V and J ends lost 7 bases and 3 bases, in that order; junction bases with no gene match: 8. Germline V gene data show CDR1 as LGHDT and CDR2 as YNNKEL (reference sequence). The CDR3 consists of 14 residues. The CDR3 here is CASTPGQVFYEQYF. CDR3 sequence (DNA): TGTGCCAGCACCCCGGGACAGGTTTTCTACGAGCAGTACTTC.

For this clonotype: This may stem from a read error, because a much larger clone lies one nucleotide away. V usage is TRBV27 and J usage is TRBJ2-7; TRBD2 agrees at 16 bases. The CDR3 has 18 residues. Germline V gene lookup returns CDR1 MNHEY and CDR2 SMNVEV (reference sequence). CDR3 nucleotides: TGTGCCAGCAGTTTGGACCCGGGACTAGCGGGAGGGTCCTACGAGCGGTACTTC. Translated: CASSLDPGLAGGSYERYF.

This clonotype appeared a few times. This chain connects TRBV20-1 to TRBJ2-7, with a tentative D call TRBD1 (6 bases). Germline CDR1 reads DFQATT; CDR2 reads SNEGSKA (reference sequence). The CDR3 spans 12 residues. Trimming stripped 3 bases from V and 1 base from J, with 7 bases between. The CDR3 is CSASGQSYEQYF. CDR3 bases: TGCAGTGCTAGTGGACAGTCCTACGAGCAGTACTTC.

This clonotype was picked up a small number of times. The J gene is TRBJ2-2, the V gene TRBV7-3; 13 nucleotides align to TRBD2. Germline V CDR1 and CDR2: SGHTA, FQGTGA. Unmatched junction bases numbered 6, after V lost 5 bases and J lost 0 bases. The CDR3 spans 18 residues. The CDR3 region is CASSPRLAGGPNTGELFF. CDR3 bases: TGTGCCAGCAGCCCCCGACTAGCGGGAGGTCCGAACACCGGGGAGCTGTTTTTT.

The V call is TRBV20-1, the J call TRBJ2-7; D is tentatively TRBD1 or TRBD2 (6 bases each). The CDR3 is made up of 13 amino acids. The germline gives CDR1 DFQATT, CDR2 SNEGSKA (reference sequence). V was clipped by 6 bases and J by 0 bases, with 12 bases between them. CDR3 nucleotides: TGCAGTGCACTTAAGGGGGGCTCCTACGAGCAGTACTTC. It translates to CSALKGGSYEQYF.

This clonotype has a count of ten or more. V usage is TRBV11-2 and J usage is TRBJ2-1, with 8 bases identical to TRBD1. Germline CDR1 is SGHAT and CDR2 is FQNNGV. The V and J ends lost 8 bases and 2 bases, in that order; junction bases with no gene match: 5. CDR3 length: 14 amino acids. Here the CDR3 DNA reads TGTGCCAGCTGCCGGGACAGGACCTACAATGAGCAGTTCTTC. The encoded protein is CASCRDRTYNEQFF.

This clonotype has just a few counts. J is TRBJ2-7 and V is TRBV20-1; the D call may be TRBD1 or TRBD2 (5 bases each). V was shortened by 4 bases and J by 2 bases, with 12 bases between the two germline ends. This CDR3 is 13 amino acids long. Germline V gene lookup returns CDR1 DFQATT and CDR2 SNEGSKA (reference sequence). The CDR3 bases are TGCAGTGCTACCCGGGACGTAACCTACGAGCAGTACTTC. It yields the protein CSATRDVTYEQYF.

This clonotype has just a few counts. The CDR3 here is CSARVGGRASWEDEQFF. In DNA, the CDR3 is TGCAGTGCTAGAGTGGGTGGCCGGGCTAGCTGGGAGGATGAGCAGTTCTTC. V usage is TRBV20-1 and J usage is TRBJ2-1, with TRBD2 as a possible D gene (6 bases). V gave up 1 base and J gave up 8 bases, with 24 bases separating them. Germline V gene sequence: CDR1 DFQATT, CDR2 SNEGSKA (reference sequence). The CDR3 contains 17 residues.

The table lists this clonotype with many counts. V and J are TRBV7-3 and TRBJ2-2; TRBD1 matches 8 bases. The CDR3 loop spans 17 amino acids. The V and J ends lost 4 bases and 1 base, in that order; junction bases with no gene match: 8. The germline gives CDR1 SGHTA, CDR2 FQGTGA. The CDR3 bases are TGTGCCAGCAGCTCTCCCTGGACAGGGAAGAACACCGGGGAGCTGTTTTTT. The encoded protein is CASSSPWTGKNTGELFF.

Ten or more counts support this clonotype. The chain has TRBV20-1 and TRBJ2-5, with D hard to call. CDR1 DFQATT and CDR2 SNEGSKA come from the germline V gene (reference sequence). V lost 6 bases and J lost 3, with 14 bases in between. The CDR3 is 13 residues long. The CDR3 protein is CSAWASVKETQYF. In DNA form, the CDR3 reads TGCAGTGCCTGGGCGTCAGTAAAAGAGACCCAGTACTTC.

This clonotype was seen ten or more times. The rearrangement uses TRBV28 and TRBJ1-2; D remains unclear. Germline lookup yields CDR1 MDHEN and CDR2 SYDVKM. Trimming took 7 bases from V and 2 from J, leaving 8 bases between them. There are 12 residues in the CDR3. Here the CDR3 DNA reads TGTGCCAGCACTGGAAAAAACTATGGCTACACCTTC. Translating it yields CASTGKNYGYTF.

V usage is TRBV20-1 and J usage is TRBJ2-1, with 8 nucleotides matching TRBD2. V shed 6 bases and J 1 base; nucleotides not matched to a gene: 8. The CDR3 has 15 residues. The germline V gene has CDR1 DFQATT and CDR2 SNEGSKA (reference sequence). In nucleotides, the CDR3 is TGCAGTGCGGAGCCGGGGGGGAGATCCTACAATGAGCAGTTCTTC. Its protein is CSAEPGGRSYNEQFF.

This clonotype occurred a few times. The chain recombines TRBV18 with TRBJ1-5; D is perhaps TRBD1 (5 bases). This CDR3 is 14 amino acids long. V was shortened by 3 bases and J by 3 bases, with 9 bases between the two germline ends. Germline V gene data show CDR1 as KGHSH and CDR2 as LQKENI. CDR3 nucleotide sequence: TGTGCCAGCTCACCGGGCAGGGACAATCAGCCCCAGCATTTT. This codes for CASSPGRDNQPQHF.

The chain joins TRBV28 to TRBJ1-6; D is unclear. Trimming took off 8 bases at V and 0 bases at J, with 8 bases between the two ends. This CDR3 is 14 amino acids long. Germline values: CDR1 MDHEN, CDR2 SYDVKM. CDR3 DNA sequence: TGTGCCAGCCGGTGGGGCTCCTATAATTCACCCCTCCACTTT. It is translated as CASRWGSYNSPLHF.

Only a few counts were recorded for this clonotype. J is TRBJ2-1 and V is TRBV20-1, with D unresolved. Germline V lookup: CDR1 DFQATT, CDR2 SNEGSKA (reference sequence). The CDR3 runs to 13 residues. In DNA, the CDR3 is TGCAGCAACCTGGCCAGCTCCTACAATGAGCAGTTCTTC. Amino acid sequence: CSNLASSYNEQFF.

V gene TRBV24-1 combines with J gene TRBJ2-2, with TRBD1 matching 8 bases. CDR1 KGHDR and CDR2 SFDVKD come from the germline V gene. Germline trimming cut 4 bases from V and 4 bases from J; bases unmatched to any gene: 4. This CDR3 has 15 amino acids. The CDR3: CATSEGTGSTGELFF. The CDR3 DNA sequence: TGTGCCACCAGTGAAGGGACAGGTTCCACCGGGGAGCTGTTTTTT.

The gene calls are TRBV6-4 and TRBJ2-7; D is undetermined. The V and J ends lost 0 bases and 3 bases respectively, with 9 bases between them. Germline V lookup: CDR1 MRHNA, CDR2 SNTAGT. This CDR3 is 14 amino acids long. Written as DNA, the CDR3 is TGTGCCAGCAGTGACTCGACGGAATACTACGAGCAGTACTTC. Its protein product is CASSDSTEYYEQYF.